This T cell receptor (beta chain) derives from a study of radiation and T cells in renal cell carcinoma. Study-level information: Nephrectomy followed 15 Gy stereotactic body radiation by 4 weeks.

Findings and limits, study-wide: No pretreatment tumor biopsies were available for baseline clonotypes.

Clones were sequenced by immunoSEQ multiplex PCR, and TCRdb holds only the in-frame ones, with some missing. The repertoire holds 150,000 to 180,000 clones, with 87% as singletons. The CDR3 has 12 residues. CDR1 is SGHTA and CDR2 is FQGNSA in the germline V gene. Trimming stripped 2 bases from V and 6 bases from J, with 6 bases between. Comments on this clone: The antigen remains undetermined.

The sample's time point: blood 2 weeks post-SBRT. The sample's treatment: 15 Gy SBRT to primary tumor, nephrectomy 4 weeks later. Blood was sampled at baseline, 2 weeks and 4 weeks after SBRT. Clear cell pathology was present in this patient's renal cell carcinoma. The rearrangement uses TRBV7-2 and TRBJ2-3, with D unclear. The sequence came from a woman between 45 and 65 years old with renal cell carcinoma. Source: blood, taken from a patient whose treatment included radiotherapy and nephrectomy. The CDR3 coding sequence is TGTGCCAGCAGCTTATTCGGGGATACGCAGTATTTT. Protein: CASSLFGDTQYF.